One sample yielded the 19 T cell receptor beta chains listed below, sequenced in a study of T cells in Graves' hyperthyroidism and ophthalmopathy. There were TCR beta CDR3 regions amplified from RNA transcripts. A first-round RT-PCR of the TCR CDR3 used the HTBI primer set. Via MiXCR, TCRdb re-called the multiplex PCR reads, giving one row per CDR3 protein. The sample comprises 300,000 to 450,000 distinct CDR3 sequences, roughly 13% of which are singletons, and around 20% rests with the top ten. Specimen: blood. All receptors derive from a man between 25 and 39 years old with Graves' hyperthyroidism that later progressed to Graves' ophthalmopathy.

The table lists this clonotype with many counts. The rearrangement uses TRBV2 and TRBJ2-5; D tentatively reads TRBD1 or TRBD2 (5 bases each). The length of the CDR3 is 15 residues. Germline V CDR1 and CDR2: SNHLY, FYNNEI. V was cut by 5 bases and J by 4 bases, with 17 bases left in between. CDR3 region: CASSLGTTRRETQYF. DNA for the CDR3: TGTGCCAGCAGTTTGGGGACCACACGACGAGAGACCCAGTACTTC.

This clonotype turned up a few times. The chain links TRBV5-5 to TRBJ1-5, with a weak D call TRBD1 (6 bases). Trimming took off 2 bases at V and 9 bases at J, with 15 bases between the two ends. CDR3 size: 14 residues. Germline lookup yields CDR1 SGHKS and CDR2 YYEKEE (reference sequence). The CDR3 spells CASSFEGGLRPQHF. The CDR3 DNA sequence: TGTGCCAGCAGCTTCGAAGGGGGTTTGAGGCCCCAGCATTTT.

CDR3 protein: CASSRTVNSPLHF. The CDR3, as DNA: TGTGCCAGCAGCAGGACAGTCAATTCACCCCTCCACTTT. This chain uses TRBV7-9 with TRBJ1-6, with D perhaps matching TRBD1 (6 bases). Trimming removed 5 bases from V and 7 bases from J, with 9 bases in between. Germline values: CDR1 SEHNR, CDR2 FQNEAQ (reference sequence). The CDR3 runs to 13 residues.

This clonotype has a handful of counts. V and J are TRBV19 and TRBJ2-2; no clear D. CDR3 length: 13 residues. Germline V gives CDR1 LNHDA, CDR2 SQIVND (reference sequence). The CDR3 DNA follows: TGTGCGTCGGGCCTGAAGGGCACCGGGGAGCTGTTTTTT. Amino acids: CASGLKGTGELFF. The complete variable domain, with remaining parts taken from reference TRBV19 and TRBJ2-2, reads DGGITQSPKYLFRKEGQNVTLSCEQNLNHDAMYWYRQDPGQGLRLIYYSQIVNDFQKGDIAEGYSVSREKKESFPLTVTSAQKNPTAFYLCASGLKGTGELFFGEGSRLTVL.

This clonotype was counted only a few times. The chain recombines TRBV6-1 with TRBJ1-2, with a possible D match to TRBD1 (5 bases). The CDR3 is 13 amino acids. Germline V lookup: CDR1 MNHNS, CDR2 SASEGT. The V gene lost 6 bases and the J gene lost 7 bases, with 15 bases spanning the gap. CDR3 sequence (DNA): TGTGCCAGCAGCCAACGGAACAGGCTTGGCTACACCTTC. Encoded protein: CASSQRNRLGYTF.

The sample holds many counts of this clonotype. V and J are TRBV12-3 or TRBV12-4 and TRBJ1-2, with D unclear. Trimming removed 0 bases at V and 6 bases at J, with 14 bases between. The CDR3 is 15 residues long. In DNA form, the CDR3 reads TGTGCCAGCAGTTTAGCGACGGGGAGCGCGCATGGCTACACCTTC. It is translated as CASSLATGSAHGYTF.

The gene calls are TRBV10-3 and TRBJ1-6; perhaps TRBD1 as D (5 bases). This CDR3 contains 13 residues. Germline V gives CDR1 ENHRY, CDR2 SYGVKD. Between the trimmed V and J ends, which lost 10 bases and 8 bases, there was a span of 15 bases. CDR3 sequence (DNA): TGTGCCAACTCCGGGGCTAGTGATTCACCCCTCCACTTT. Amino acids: CANSGASDSPLHF.

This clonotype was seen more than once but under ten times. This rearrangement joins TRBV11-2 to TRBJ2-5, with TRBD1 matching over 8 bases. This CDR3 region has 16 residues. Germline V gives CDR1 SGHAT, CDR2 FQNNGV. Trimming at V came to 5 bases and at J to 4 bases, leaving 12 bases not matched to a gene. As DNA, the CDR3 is TGTGCCAGCAGCGCACTACAGGGGGTTTCTGGAGAGACCCAGTACTTC. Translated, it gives CASSALQGVSGETQYF.

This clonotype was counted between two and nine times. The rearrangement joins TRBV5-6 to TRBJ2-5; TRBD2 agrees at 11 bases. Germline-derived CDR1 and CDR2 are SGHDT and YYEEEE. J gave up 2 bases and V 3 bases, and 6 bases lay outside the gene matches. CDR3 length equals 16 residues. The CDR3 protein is CASSSPSGGPQETQYF. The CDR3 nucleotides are TGTGCCAGCAGCTCCCCTAGCGGGGGGCCACAAGAGACCCAGTACTTC.

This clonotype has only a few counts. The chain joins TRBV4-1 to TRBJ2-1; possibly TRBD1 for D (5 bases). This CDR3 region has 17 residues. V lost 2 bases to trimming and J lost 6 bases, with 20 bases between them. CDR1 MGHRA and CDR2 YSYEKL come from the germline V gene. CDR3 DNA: TGCGCCAGCAGCCAATGGGCAGGGTTAAATCCCAGCAATGAGCAGTTCTTC. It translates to CASSQWAGLNPSNEQFF.

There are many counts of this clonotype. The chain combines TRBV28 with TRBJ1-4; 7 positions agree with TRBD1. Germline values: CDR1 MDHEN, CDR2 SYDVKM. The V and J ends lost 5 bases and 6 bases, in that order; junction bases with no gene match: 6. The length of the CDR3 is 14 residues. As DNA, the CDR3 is TGTGCCAGCAGTATGAGAGACAGGGATGAAAAACTGTTTTTT. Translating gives CASSMRDRDEKLFF.

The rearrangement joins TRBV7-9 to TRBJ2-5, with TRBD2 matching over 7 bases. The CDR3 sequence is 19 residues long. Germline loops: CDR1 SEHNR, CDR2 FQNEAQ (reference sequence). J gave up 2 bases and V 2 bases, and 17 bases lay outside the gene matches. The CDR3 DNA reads TGTGCCAGCAGCTTATTCCGCTTCGGGGGGATGGGGTCTCAAGAGACCCAGTACTTC. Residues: CASSLFRFGGMGSQETQYF.

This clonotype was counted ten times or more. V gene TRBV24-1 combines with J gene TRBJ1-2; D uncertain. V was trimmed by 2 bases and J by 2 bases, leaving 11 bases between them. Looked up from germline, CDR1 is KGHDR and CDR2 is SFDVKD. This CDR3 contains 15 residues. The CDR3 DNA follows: TGTGCCACCAGTGATTCTGGACGGAGAAACTATGGCTACACCTTC. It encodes CATSDSGRRNYGYTF.

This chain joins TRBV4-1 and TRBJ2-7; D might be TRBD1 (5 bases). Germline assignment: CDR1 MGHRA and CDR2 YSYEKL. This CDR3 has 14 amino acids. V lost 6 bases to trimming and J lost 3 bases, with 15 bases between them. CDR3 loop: CASRDLQENYEQYF. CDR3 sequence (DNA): TGCGCCAGCAGAGACCTACAGGAAAACTACGAGCAGTACTTC.

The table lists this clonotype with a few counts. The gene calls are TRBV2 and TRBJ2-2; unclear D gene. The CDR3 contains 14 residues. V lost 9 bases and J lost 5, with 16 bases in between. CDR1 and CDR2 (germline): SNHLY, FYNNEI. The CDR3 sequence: CASGPAGLTGELFF. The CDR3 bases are TGTGCCAGTGGACCAGCCGGTTTGACCGGGGAGCTGTTTTTT. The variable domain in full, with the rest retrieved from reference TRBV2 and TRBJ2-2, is EPEVTQTPSHQVTQMGQEVILRCVPISNHLYFYWYRQILGQKVEFLVSFYNNEISEKSEIFDDQFSVERPDGSNFTLKIRSTKLEDSAMYFCASGPAGLTGELFFGEGSRLTVL.

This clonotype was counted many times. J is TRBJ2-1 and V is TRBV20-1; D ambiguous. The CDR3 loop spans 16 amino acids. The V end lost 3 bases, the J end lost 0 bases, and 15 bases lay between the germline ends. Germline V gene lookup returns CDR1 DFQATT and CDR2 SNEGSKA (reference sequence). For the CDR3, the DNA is TGCAGTGCTAGTCCCACACCCTTACTCTCCTACAATGAGCAGTTCTTC. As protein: CSASPTPLLSYNEQFF.

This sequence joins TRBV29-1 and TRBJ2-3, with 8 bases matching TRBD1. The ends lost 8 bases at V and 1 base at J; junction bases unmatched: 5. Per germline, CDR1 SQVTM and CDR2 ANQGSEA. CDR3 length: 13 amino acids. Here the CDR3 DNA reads TGCAGCATTTCAGGGGGCGGCACAGATACGCAGTATTTT. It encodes CSISGGGTDTQYF.

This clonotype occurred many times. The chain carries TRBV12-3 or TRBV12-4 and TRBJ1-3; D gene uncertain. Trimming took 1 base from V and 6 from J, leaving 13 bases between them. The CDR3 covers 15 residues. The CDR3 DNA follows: TGTGCCAGCAGTTTAGGTGTAAAGGGAGCAAACACCATATATTTT. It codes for CASSLGVKGANTIYF.

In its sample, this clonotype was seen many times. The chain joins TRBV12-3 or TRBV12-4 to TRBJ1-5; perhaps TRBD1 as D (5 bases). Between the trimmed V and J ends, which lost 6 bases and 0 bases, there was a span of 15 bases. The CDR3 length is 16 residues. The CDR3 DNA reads TGTGCCAGCAGCTACGGGACTGTGTATAGCAATCAGCCCCAGCATTTT. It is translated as CASSYGTVYSNQPQHF.